The rows below give T cell receptor beta chains drawn from one sample of a study of CD8 T cells in Susac syndrome. TCRdb re-analysed the immunoSEQ multiplex PCR reads in MiXCR, keeping a single row per CDR3 protein. This table has 150,000 to 200,000 distinct CDR3 sequences, over 85% appearing once. The sample taken for sequencing was CD4+ T cells from PBMCs. These receptors were obtained from a human donor in good health. CDR3s include the opening cysteine and the closing phenylalanine or tryptophan. D genes are given only for firm matches. Clone size is shown for a subset of rows, as once, few, many or a class of expanded clone.

clone_size j_call v_call d_call cdr3_nt cdr3_aa
NA TRBJ2-2 TRBV5-1 NA TGCGCCAGCAGCCATGGACCGAACACCGGGGAGCTGTTTTTT CASSHGPNTGELFF
NA TRBJ2-5 TRBV15 NA TGTGCCACCAGCAGAGGACAGCGCCAAGAGACCCAGTACTTC CATSRGQRQETQYF
NA TRBJ2-7 TRBV7-2 NA TGTGCCAGCAGCTTAGCGCAGGGCTCTCCCTACGAGCAGTACTTC CASSLAQGSPYEQYF
NA TRBJ1-2 TRBV6-5 NA TGTGCCAGCAGTTCCCGAGACGGATTCTATGGCTACACCTTC CASSSRDGFYGYTF
NA TRBJ2-1 TRBV7-2 TRBD1 TGTGCCAGCAGCTTAGCTTGGGACAGGGAACTTGGCGAGCAGTTCTTC CASSLAWDRELGEQFF
NA TRBJ2-5 TRBV5-1 TRBD1 TGCGCCAGCAGCTTGGAGTCCACAGGGGGAGAGACCCAGTACTTC CASSLESTGGETQYF
NA TRBJ1-2 TRBV7-9 NA TGTGCCAGCAGCTCACAGGGTGGTTCAGGGGCTAACTATGGCTACACCTTC CASSSQGGSGANYGYTF
NA TRBJ2-1 TRBV7-9 TRBD2 TGTGCCAGCAGCCCTTTACGGGAGGGGAATGAGCAGTTCTTC CASSPLREGNEQFF
once TRBJ1-2 TRBV24-1 NA TGTGCCACCAGTGACCGATTGGGTTTAGGCTACACCTTC CATSDRLGLGYTF
NA TRBJ2-1 TRBV5-1 NA TGCGCCAGCAGGGAGGGCGGCGAGCAGTTCTTC CASREGGEQFF
once TRBJ2-4 TRBV29-1 NA TGCAGCGTATCGGGACTGGGAAACATTCAGTACTTC CSVSGLGNIQYF
NA TRBJ1-1 TRBV29-1 NA TGCAGCGTTGAAAGGGACTATAAGGGAGCTTTCTTT CSVERDYKGAFF
NA TRBJ2-1 TRBV20-1 TRBD2 TGCAGTGCTAGCGGGGGGACTTCCGGACTAGCGGGGATTTACAATGAGCAGTTCTTC CSASGGTSGLAGIYNEQFF